The 27 T cell receptor beta chains given below trace back to one sample, sequenced in a study of blood T cell repertoires in COVID-19. The method was immunoSEQ multiplex PCR; TCRdb's version includes in-frame clones alone and lacks a portion of them. The sample includes under 250,000 clones, around 80% of them seen just once. The material sequenced was peripheral blood. These receptors all come from a man aged 50 to 60 with active or convalescent COVID-19.

In its sample, this clone was seen once. The chain is built from TRBV6-1 and TRBJ1-3; D gene uncertain. The V end was cut by 4 bases, the J end by 1 base, with 14 bases between. The CDR3 totals 16 residues. Per the germline V gene, CDR1 is MNHNS and CDR2 is SASEGT. The CDR3 DNA sequence: TGTGCCAGCAGTGTAACAAGTTTGGTATCTGGAAACACCATATATTTT. Its protein is CASSVTSLVSGNTIYF.

The V gene is TRBV15, the J gene TRBJ1-1, with D hard to call. This CDR3 is 12 amino acids long. The germline gives CDR1 LNHNV, CDR2 YYDKDF (reference sequence). The ends were cut back, 4 bases at V and 4 bases at J, with 7 bases in the middle. The CDR3 DNA reads as TGTGCCACCAGCACGGGGTTCACTGAAGCTTTCTTT. It translates to CATSTGFTEAFF.

The CDR3 spells CASSQDLPGGPADTQYF. CDR3 DNA: TGTGCCAGCAGCCAAGATCTTCCGGGGGGGCCAGCGGATACGCAGTATTTT. V is TRBV14 and J is TRBJ2-3; 8 bases are shared with TRBD2. V lost 0 bases to trimming and J lost 6 bases; unmatched junction nucleotides: 11. The germline V gene encodes CDR1 SGHDN and CDR2 FVKESK. There are 17 residues in the CDR3.

V usage is TRBV24-1 and J usage is TRBJ1-5, with unresolved D. CDR1 is KGHDR and CDR2 is SFDVKD in the germline V gene. V was cut by 6 bases and J by 4 bases, with 15 bases left in between. The CDR3 runs to 15 residues. The DNA for the CDR3 is TGTGCCACCAGTTCGCGAGGACGGGGAAATCAGCCCCAGCATTTT. Amino acid sequence: CATSSRGRGNQPQHF.

This chain joins TRBV18 and TRBJ1-5, with D maybe TRBD1 (6 bases). Germline V lookup: CDR1 KGHSH, CDR2 LQKENI. The V and J ends lost 2 bases and 5 bases respectively, with 10 bases between them. CDR3 size: 14 residues. The CDR3 DNA reads TGTGCCAGCTCACCAAGGCCAGGGGATCAGCCCCAGCATTTT. This gives the protein CASSPRPGDQPQHF.

The chain joins TRBV30 to TRBJ2-7; 7 bases align to TRBD1. With 5 bases clipped from V and 6 bases from J, the junction kept 10 bases outside the gene matches. The CDR3 covers 13 residues. CDR1 GTSNPN and CDR2 SVGIG come from the germline V gene (reference sequence). The chain's CDR3 is CAWRSNRDSEQYF. The CDR3 DNA follows: TGTGCCTGGCGTAGTAACAGGGACAGCGAGCAGTACTTC.

The chain is built from TRBV3-1 (or the pseudogene TRBV3-2) and TRBJ2-3, with D possibly TRBD1 on 7 matching bases. This CDR3 has 15 residues. V was cut by 3 bases and J by 5 bases, with 15 bases left in between. Looked up from germline, CDR1 is LGHDT and CDR2 is YNNKEL (reference sequence). The CDR3 reads CASSHARQGGDTQYF. The CDR3 nucleotides are TGTGCCAGCAGCCATGCAAGGCAGGGGGGAGATACGCAGTATTTT.

This clone was observed a few times. The chain carries TRBV12-3 or TRBV12-4 and TRBJ1-2; D uncertain. The CDR3 is made up of 13 amino acids. The V and J ends lost 1 base and 4 bases respectively, with 7 bases between them. In DNA, the CDR3 is TGTGCCAGCAGTTTAGAGGGAGGCTATGGCTACACCTTC. This sequence encodes CASSLEGGYGYTF.

The chain is built from TRBV30 and TRBJ2-7, with D possibly matching TRBD1 (5 bases). Germline V gene lookup returns CDR1 GTSNPN and CDR2 SVGIG (reference sequence). V was trimmed by 2 bases and J by 5 bases, leaving 16 bases between them. There are 14 residues in the CDR3. Written as DNA, the CDR3 is TGTGCCTGGAGTCCCATAGGGCAGGGCCACGAGCAGTACTTC. Translation: CAWSPIGQGHEQYF. Full variable domain (remainder filled in from reference TRBV30 and TRBJ2-7): SQTIHQWPATLVQPVGSPLSLECTVEGTSNPNLYWYRQAAGRGLQLLFYSVGIGQISSEVPQNLSASRPQDRQFILSSKKLLLSDSGFYLCAWSPIGQGHEQYFGPGTRLTVT.

In this sample, this clone turned up a few times. The chain combines TRBV13 with TRBJ1-3; TRBD1 matches 7 bases. Germline-derived CDR1 and CDR2 are PRHDT and FYEKMQ (reference sequence). V lost 5 bases to trimming and J lost 0 bases; unmatched junction nucleotides: 1. CDR3 size: 14 residues. The CDR3 reads CASSGDSSGNTIYF. In nucleotides, the CDR3 is TGTGCCAGCAGCGGGGACAGCTCTGGAAACACCATATATTTT. The full variable domain, its missing parts supplied by reference TRBV13 and TRBJ1-3, is AAGVIQSPRHLIKEKRETATLKCYPIPRHDTVYWYQQGPGQDPQFLISFYEKMQSDKGSIPDRFSAQQFSDYHSELNMSSLELGDSALYFCASSGDSSGNTIYFGEGSWLTVV.

The chain carries TRBV27 and TRBJ1-1, with TRBD1 identical over 10 bases. The CDR3 is 13 residues long. Germline assignment: CDR1 MNHEY and CDR2 SMNVEV (reference sequence). V lost 5 bases, J lost 10 bases, and 7 bases stayed unmatched. The CDR3 bases are TGTGCCAGCAGTGTTGACAGGGGGCACGGAGCTTTCTTT. Its translation: CASSVDRGHGAFF.

The V gene is TRBV7-8, the J gene TRBJ2-3; the D gene is possibly TRBD2 (7 bases). The CDR3 contains 15 residues. Germline CDR1 is SGHVS and CDR2 is FQNEAQ. The V end was cut by 7 bases, the J end by 0 bases, with 14 bases between. The CDR3 nucleotides are TGTGCCAGCACCCTCCGGGGGGCTAGCACAGATACGCAGTATTTT. This sequence encodes CASTLRGASTDTQYF.

This clone appeared a few times. V and J are TRBV29-1 and TRBJ1-2, with TRBD1 matching over 7 bases. V dropped 7 bases and J dropped 6; count of bases not matched to a gene: 2. The length of the CDR3 is 10 residues. Germline loops: CDR1 SQVTM, CDR2 ANQGSEA. CDR3 sequence reads: CSDGQDGYTF. CDR3 DNA: TGCAGCGACGGACAGGATGGCTACACCTTC.

The J gene is TRBJ2-5, the V gene TRBV29-1; TRBD1 agrees at 8 bases. CDR3 length equals 12 residues. Trimming took 5 bases from V and 5 from J; bases not matched to a gene: 4. In germline, CDR1 is SQVTM, CDR2 ANQGSEA. CDR3 coding DNA: TGCAGCGTTACAGGGGGTATCGAGACCCAGTACTTC. This translates into CSVTGGIETQYF.

The rearrangement links TRBV3-1 (or the pseudogene TRBV3-2) to TRBJ2-1, with TRBD2 matching over 9 bases. The CDR3 extends over 16 amino acids. Germline V gene data show CDR1 as LGHDT and CDR2 as YNNKEL (reference sequence). The J segment lost 4 bases and the V segment lost 4 bases, leaving 8 bases of the junction unmatched. The CDR3 region has the DNA TGTGCCAGCAGCCCTCCCGGGACTAGCAATTACAATGAGCAGTTCTTC. Protein: CASSPPGTSNYNEQFF.

A word on this clone: Different DNA sequences within this sample yield the same CDR3. The V call is TRBV6-2 or TRBV6-3, the J call TRBJ1-2, with a tentative D call TRBD1 (5 bases). CDR1 MNHEY and CDR2 SVGEGT come from the germline V gene. Trimming left V 2 bases short and J 8 bases short, with 12 bases between. CDR3 length: 13 residues. Here the CDR3 DNA reads TGTGCCAGCAGTTACGGGGCAGGGCACGGCTACACCTTC. It encodes CASSYGAGHGYTF.

This chain links TRBV30 with TRBJ2-2, with D maybe TRBD2 (7 bases). The CDR3 is 18 residues long. Germline V lookup: CDR1 GTSNPN, CDR2 SVGIG (reference sequence). V lost 3 bases and J lost 0, with 20 bases in between. This CDR3 is CAWSLWGGGVPNTGELFF. CDR3 DNA: TGTGCCTGGAGCCTGTGGGGGGGCGGGGTCCCGAACACCGGGGAGCTGTTTTTT.

The V and J genes are TRBV27 and TRBJ2-7; 12 positions match TRBD1. The germline V gene has CDR1 MNHEY and CDR2 SMNVEV (reference sequence). Losses at the gene ends were 6 bases for V and 6 bases for J; bases not matched to a gene: 9. The CDR3 is 15 amino acids. DNA for the CDR3: TGTGCCAGCAGAAAGGGACAGGGGGCAAGTGGCGAGCAGTACTTC. This codes for CASRKGQGASGEQYF.

This clone is a singleton in its sample. The V gene is TRBV24-1, the J gene TRBJ2-1, with 11 bases lining up with TRBD2. Germline V gene data show CDR1 as KGHDR and CDR2 as SFDVKD. The CDR3 has 18 amino acids. Unmatched junction bases numbered 8, after V lost 3 bases and J lost 2 bases. CDR3 sequence reads: CATSDAIAGGLTYNEQFF. DNA of the CDR3: TGTGCCACCAGTGATGCCATAGCGGGAGGGTTAACCTACAATGAGCAGTTCTTC.

The chain carries TRBV28 and TRBJ2-1; possibly TRBD2 for D (6 bases). The germline V and J ends were trimmed by 8 bases and 4 bases, with 18 bases remaining between them. The germline V gene encodes CDR1 MDHEN and CDR2 SYDVKM. The CDR3 runs to 15 residues. The CDR3 nucleotides are TGTGCCAGCCATCCCCCGGGGAGGATGTACAATGAGCAGTTCTTC. Its translation is CASHPPGRMYNEQFF.

CDR3 nucleotide sequence: TGTGCCACCAGCAGAGATCGCGGTAGCGGGAGTTCCTACAATGAGCAGTTCTTC. The encoded protein is CATSRDRGSGSSYNEQFF. This chain uses TRBV15 with TRBJ2-1, with 9 positions matching TRBD2. Trimming cost V 0 bases and J 1 base; bases outside gene matches: 7. Germline lookup yields CDR1 LNHNV and CDR2 YYDKDF (reference sequence). This CDR3 is 18 amino acids long.

The rearrangement links TRBV7-2 to TRBJ1-2, with 12 bases identical to TRBD1. Germline values: CDR1 SGHTA, CDR2 FQGNSA. The CDR3 sequence is 17 residues long. J was trimmed by 4 bases and V by 0 bases; bases with no gene match: 6. The CDR3 nucleotides are TGTGCCAGCAGCTTAGCGCGGGGACAGGGGGCGGGCTATGGCTACACCTTC. Its translation is CASSLARGQGAGYGYTF.

This clone was found once. The gene calls are TRBV7-9 and TRBJ2-2; 9 bases match TRBD1. The CDR3 is 16 amino acids. CDR1 and CDR2 from the germline V gene are SEHNR and FQNEAQ (reference sequence). Trimming at V came to 5 bases and at J to 5 bases, leaving 9 bases not matched to a gene. The DNA of the CDR3 is TGTGCCAGCAGCCAACAGGGGGCCATTCGTACCGGGGAGCTGTTTTTT. It specifies CASSQQGAIRTGELFF.

The genes are TRBV10-3 and TRBJ2-5; no firm D call. The V gene's germline CDR1 is ENHRY and CDR2 SYGVKD. The CDR3 has 13 residues. Trimming removed 0 bases at V and 6 bases at J, with 8 bases between. This CDR3 is CAISESRLQTQYF. In DNA, the CDR3 is TGTGCCATCAGTGAGTCTAGACTGCAGACCCAGTACTTC.

The J gene is TRBJ2-1, the V gene TRBV5-5; TRBD2 is a possible D gene (6 bases). The CDR3 spans 17 residues. CDR1 SGHKS and CDR2 YYEKEE come from the germline V gene (reference sequence). V was clipped by 4 bases and J by 0 bases, with 17 bases between them. CDR3 in DNA: TGTGCCAGCAGCCCTCCTAGCGTACCTAGCTCCTACAATGAGCAGTTCTTC. This sequence encodes CASSPPSVPSSYNEQFF.

The chain links TRBV30 to TRBJ1-5; D gene unclear. Germline V CDR1 and CDR2: GTSNPN, SVGIG (reference sequence). Trimming removed 0 bases at V and 5 bases at J, with 8 bases between. There are 13 residues in the CDR3. CDR3 bases: TGTGCCTGGAGTGTGCGGGGTGATCAGCCCCAGCATTTT. This encodes CAWSVRGDQPQHF.

The chain couples TRBV19 to TRBJ1-1; TRBD1 aligns across 7 bases. J lost 8 bases, V lost 4 bases, and 4 bases had no gene match. This CDR3 comprises 12 residues. Germline lookup yields CDR1 LNHDA and CDR2 SQIVND (reference sequence). The chain's CDR3 is CASSTIQGEAFF. In DNA form, the CDR3 reads TGTGCCAGTAGTACGATACAGGGGGAAGCTTTCTTT.